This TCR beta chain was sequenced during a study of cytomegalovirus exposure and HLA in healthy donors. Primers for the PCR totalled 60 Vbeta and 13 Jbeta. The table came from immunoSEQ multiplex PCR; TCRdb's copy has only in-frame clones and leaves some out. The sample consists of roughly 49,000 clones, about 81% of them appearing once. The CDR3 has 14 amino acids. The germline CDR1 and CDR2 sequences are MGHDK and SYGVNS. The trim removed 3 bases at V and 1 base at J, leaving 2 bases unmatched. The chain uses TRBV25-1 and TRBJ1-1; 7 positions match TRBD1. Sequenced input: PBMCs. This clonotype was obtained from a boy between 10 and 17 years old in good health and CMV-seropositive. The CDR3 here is CASSDWDRNTEAFF. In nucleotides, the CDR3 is TGTGCCAGCAGTGATTGGGACAGGAACACTGAAGCTTTCTTT.